This T cell receptor (beta chain) was recorded in a study of T cell responses to AZD1222 COVID-19 vaccine. Overall study findings and caveats: Most donors were white British and more were female, and clonal diversity was possibly underestimated. Epitopes outside B.1.351 and B.1.1.7 mutated regions reportedly drew nearly half of spike TCRs.

The CDR3 is 12 amino acids. Germline loops: CDR1 SGHTA, CDR2 FQGNSA. V was clipped by 4 bases and J by 7 bases, with 10 bases between them. TCRdb's table, derived via immunoSEQ multiplex PCR, lists solely in-frame clones and lacks some. The sample holds 15,000 to 20,000 clones; more than 70% are singletons and the top ten take 14%. Analysis merged second doses at about 4 or about 12 weeks. Notes on this clone: The antigen is undetermined.

The specimen comprised peripheral blood, sampled 28 days after the second AZD1222 dose. This TCR came from an adult who received the AZD1222 COVID-19 vaccine. The rearrangement links TRBV7-2 to TRBJ1-2; D uncertain. In nucleotides, the CDR3 is TGTGCCAGCAGCTCGTCTGTGGGTGGCTACACCTTC. It codes for CASSSSVGGYTF.